The source of this T cell receptor (beta chain) is a study of blood T cell repertoires in COVID-19 (dated by TCRdb to between 2020 and 2021). Background for the entire study: The collaborator samples originated in the United States, Italy and Spain and spanned the acute and convalescent phases of COVID-19. The material from the prospective study consisted of cDNA or gDNA derived from T cells, B-cell-depleted T cells, or PBMCs. Deeply sampled blood TCRbeta repertoires from subjects exposed to, actively infected with, or recovered from COVID-19 were included in the dataset. A freely available public database, intended as a resource for researchers studying the immune response to SARS-CoV-2, is where the repertoires were released. Samples were obtained from the ongoing ImmuneRACE study (first 160 participants) and from about 1,300 subjects provided by 6 global collaborators. Sample metadata almost always included a de-identified subject ID, COVID-19 status, age in years and sex. Where HLA class I and class II types were available, the types were taken from metadata supplied by the sample provider, not from assay-based typing.

On this clone: The antigen it binds to is not known. Base qualities are not at hand, and no much larger clone is one base apart.

TCRbeta CDR3 regions were amplified from genomic DNA by means of the immunoSEQ Assay, a bias-controlled multiplex PCR. The authors' pipeline ran thus. Nucleated cell counts per sample were estimated from amplification of reference gene primers within the assay. To quantify the absolute abundance of each unique TCRbeta CDR3 rearrangement, sequence reads were collapsed and filtered. For each sample, productive Simpson clonality was calculated as the square root of Simpson's diversity index over productive rearrangements. This immuneACCESS table, as held by TCRdb, lists in-frame sequences with V and J called but not all clones. Of the missing ones, under half trace to an unresolved V gene in checked studies; the others have no known cause. V and J calls plus clone size are reproduced from that table; the DNA served to infer D and trimming. The sample yields roughly 91,000 clones; roughly 86% were counted once. 1.2% of the sample belongs to the ten largest clones.

According to the germline V gene, CDR1 reads ENHRY and CDR2 reads SYGVKD. V is trimmed back by 4 bases and J by 3 bases, and the junction contains 7 bases that no gene match accounts for. The CDR3, cysteine through phenylalanine, is 15 amino acids long. The retained sequence is limited to the CDR3, 45 bases, with the frame set at the first base. What the study reported, not specific to this receptor: The amount of clinical and demographic metadata varied by source and participant and was provided uncurated.

Each collaborating institution followed its own protocols to collect whole blood in K2EDTA tubes. For TCRbeta analysis, collaborators shipped samples in one of three forms: frozen whole blood, isolated PBMCs, or DNA extracted from either of those sample types. This chain is built from TRBV10-3 and TRBJ2-3, with TRBD1 identical over 7 junction bases. The sample consisted of peripheral blood. The origin of this receptor is a woman aged 80 or older with acute or convalescent COVID-19. The nucleotide sequence is TGTGCCATCAGTGTAACAGGGGCAATGACAGATACGCAGTATTTT. The translation is CAISVTGAMTDTQYF.